The 4 T cell receptor beta chains below all came from one sample that was sequenced in a study of cytomegalovirus exposure and HLA in healthy donors. Primers for the PCR totalled 60 Vbeta and 13 Jbeta. Data came from immunoSEQ multiplex PCR; TCRdb stores just in-frame clones and leaves some out. The repertoire includes roughly 100,000 clones, 80% to 90% of them detected once, and nearly 3.5% sits in the top ten. Sequencing was done on a sample of PBMCs. The receptors come from a man aged 30-40 years in good health and CMV-seropositive.

J is TRBJ2-3 and V is TRBV6-6; 8 positions match TRBD2. CDR1 and CDR2 (germline): MNHNY, SVGAGI (reference sequence). The CDR3 spans 15 residues. V lost 3 bases, J lost 1 base, and 3 bases stayed unmatched. The CDR3 DNA follows: TGTGCCAGCAGTTATACGACTAGCGGCACAGATACGCAGTATTTT. Its translation: CASSYTTSGTDTQYF.

This clone showed up just a few times. The chain employs TRBV27 and TRBJ2-2; D remains ambiguous. The CDR3 sequence is 16 residues long. CDR1 and CDR2 from the germline V gene are MNHEY and SMNVEV (reference sequence). V shed 3 bases and J shed 3 bases, with 14 bases lying between them. This CDR3 is CASSLAAPLDTGELFF. The CDR3 nucleotides read TGTGCCAGCAGTTTGGCGGCCCCTCTTGACACCGGGGAGCTGTTTTTT.

V and J are TRBV28 and TRBJ2-3; TRBD1 aligns across 8 bases. This CDR3 comprises 14 residues. V lost 6 bases, J lost 2 bases, and 4 bases stayed unmatched. Per the germline V gene, CDR1 is MDHEN and CDR2 is SYDVKM. The CDR3 DNA reads TGTGCCAGCAGCAGGACAGGGTACACAGATACGCAGTATTTT. It yields the protein CASSRTGYTDTQYF.

The V call is TRBV20-1, the J call TRBJ1-1; D is uncertain. V was trimmed by 1 base and J by 8 bases, leaving 8 bases between them. From germline, CDR1 is DFQATT and CDR2 SNEGSKA (reference sequence). The CDR3 has 11 residues. CDR3 DNA: TGCAGTGCTAGAGCCCCTAGCGAAGCTTTCTTT. Its translation: CSARAPSEAFF.